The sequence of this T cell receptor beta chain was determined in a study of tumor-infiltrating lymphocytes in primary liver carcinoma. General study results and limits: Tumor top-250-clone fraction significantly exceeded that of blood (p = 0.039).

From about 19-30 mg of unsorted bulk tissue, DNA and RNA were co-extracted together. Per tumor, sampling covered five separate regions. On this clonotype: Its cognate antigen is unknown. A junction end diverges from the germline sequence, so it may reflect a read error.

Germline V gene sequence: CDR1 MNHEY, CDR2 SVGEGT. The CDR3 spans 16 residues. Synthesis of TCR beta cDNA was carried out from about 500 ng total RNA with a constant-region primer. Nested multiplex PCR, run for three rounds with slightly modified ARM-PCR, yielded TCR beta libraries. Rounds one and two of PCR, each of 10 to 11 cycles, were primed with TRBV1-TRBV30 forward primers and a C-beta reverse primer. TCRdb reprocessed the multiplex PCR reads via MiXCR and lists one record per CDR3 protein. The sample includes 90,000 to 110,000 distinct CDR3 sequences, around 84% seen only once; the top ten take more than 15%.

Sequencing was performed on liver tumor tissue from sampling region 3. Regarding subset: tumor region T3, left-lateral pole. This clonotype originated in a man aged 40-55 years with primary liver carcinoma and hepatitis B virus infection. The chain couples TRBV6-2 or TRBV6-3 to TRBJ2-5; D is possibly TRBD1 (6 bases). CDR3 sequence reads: CASGYSNRVLPETQYF. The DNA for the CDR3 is TGTGCCAGCGGTTACTCGAACAGGGTGTTACCTGAGACCCAGTACTTC.